Each of the 2 T cell receptor beta chains below was sequenced from the same sample in a study of control samples from healthy donors and cancer patients. Some clones are missing from TCRdb's copy, which holds only in-frame ones; the method was immunoSEQ multiplex PCR. The sample holds approximately 70,000 clones, around four fifths seen once. Sequencing was carried out using blood. The receptors come from a man aged 50 to 59 in good health.

This clone was seen a single time. The chain joins TRBV18 to TRBJ1-2; 9 nucleotides agree with TRBD1. The CDR3 extends over 17 amino acids. With V trimmed by 3 bases and J by 2 bases, 10 bases remained unmatched. Germline CDR1 is KGHSH and CDR2 is LQKENI. The CDR3 sequence: CASSPPVTGTGNYGYTF. DNA for the CDR3: TGTGCCAGCTCACCTCCCGTGACCGGGACAGGGAACTATGGCTACACCTTC.

This rearrangement joins TRBV18 to TRBJ2-1, with TRBD2 matching over 7 bases. CDR3 length equals 17 residues. V was clipped by 2 bases and J by 3 bases; unmatched bases: 10. The germline gives CDR1 KGHSH, CDR2 LQKENI. In DNA, the CDR3 is TGTGCCAGCTCACCAAGCGGGGTCCCTTATGACTACAATGAGCAGTTCTTC. The encoded protein is CASSPSGVPYDYNEQFF.